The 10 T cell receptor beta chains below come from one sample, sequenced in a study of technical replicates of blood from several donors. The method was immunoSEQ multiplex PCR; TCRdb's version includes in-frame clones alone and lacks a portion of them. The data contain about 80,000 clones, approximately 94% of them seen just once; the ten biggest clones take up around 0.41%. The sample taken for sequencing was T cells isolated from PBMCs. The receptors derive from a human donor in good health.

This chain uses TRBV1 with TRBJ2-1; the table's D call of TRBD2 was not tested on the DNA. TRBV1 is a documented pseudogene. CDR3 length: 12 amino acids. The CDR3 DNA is TGCACCAGCAGCCAAGCTAGGAATGAGCAGTTCTTC. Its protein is CTSSQARNEQFF.

This chain's CDR3 is CASSVERYGGTGELFF. DNA for the CDR3: TGTGCCAGCAGCGTAGAGAGATACGGCGGCACCGGGGAGCTGTTTTTT. V and J are TRBV9 and TRBJ2-2, with D hard to call. Germline CDR1 reads SGDLS; CDR2 reads YYNGEE. The CDR3 is 16 amino acids. V lost 0 bases to trimming and J lost 4 bases, with 13 bases between them.

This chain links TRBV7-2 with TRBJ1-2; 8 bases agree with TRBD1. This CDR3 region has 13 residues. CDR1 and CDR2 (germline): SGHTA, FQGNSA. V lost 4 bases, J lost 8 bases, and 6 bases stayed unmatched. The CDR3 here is CASSSLRGLGYTF. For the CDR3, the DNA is TGTGCCAGCAGCTCGCTCAGGGGGCTAGGCTACACCTTC.

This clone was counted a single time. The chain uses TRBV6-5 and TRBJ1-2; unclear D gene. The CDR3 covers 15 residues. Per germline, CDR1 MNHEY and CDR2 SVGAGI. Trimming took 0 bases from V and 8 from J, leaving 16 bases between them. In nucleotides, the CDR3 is TGTGCCAGCAGTTACTCGATTGGGGAGCTTCTGGGCTACACCTTC. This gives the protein CASSYSIGELLGYTF.

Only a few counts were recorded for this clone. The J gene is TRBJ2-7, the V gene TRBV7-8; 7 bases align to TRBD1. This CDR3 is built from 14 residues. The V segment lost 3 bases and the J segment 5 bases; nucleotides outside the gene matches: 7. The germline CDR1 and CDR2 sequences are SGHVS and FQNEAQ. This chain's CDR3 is CASSLTQGNHEQYF. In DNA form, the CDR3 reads TGTGCCAGCAGCTTGACACAGGGGAACCACGAGCAGTACTTC.

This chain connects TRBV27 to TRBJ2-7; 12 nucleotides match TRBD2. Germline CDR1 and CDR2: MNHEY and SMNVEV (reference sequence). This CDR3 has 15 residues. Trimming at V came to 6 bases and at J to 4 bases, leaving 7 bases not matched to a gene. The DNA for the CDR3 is TGTGCCAGCAGACCCACTAGCGGGAGGTGGTACGAGCAGTACTTC. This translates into CASRPTSGRWYEQYF.

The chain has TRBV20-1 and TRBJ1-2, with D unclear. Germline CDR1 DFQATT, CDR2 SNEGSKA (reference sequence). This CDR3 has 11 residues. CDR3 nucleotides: TGCACCTATACGGCGGGCTATGGCTACACCTTC. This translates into CTYTAGYGYTF.

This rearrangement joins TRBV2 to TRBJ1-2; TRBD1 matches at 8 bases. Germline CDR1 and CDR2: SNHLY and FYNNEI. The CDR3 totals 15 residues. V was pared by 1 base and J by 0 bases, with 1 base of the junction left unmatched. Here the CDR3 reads CASSEGTGSNYGYTF. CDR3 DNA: TGTGCCAGCAGTGAAGGGACAGGGTCTAACTATGGCTACACCTTC.

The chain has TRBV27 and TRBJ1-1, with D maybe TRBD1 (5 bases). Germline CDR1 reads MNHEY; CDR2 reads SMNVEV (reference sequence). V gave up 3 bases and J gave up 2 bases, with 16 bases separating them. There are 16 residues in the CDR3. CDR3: CASSFNGRGLNTEAFF. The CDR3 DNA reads TGTGCCAGCAGTTTTAATGGAAGGGGACTAAACACTGAAGCTTTCTTT.

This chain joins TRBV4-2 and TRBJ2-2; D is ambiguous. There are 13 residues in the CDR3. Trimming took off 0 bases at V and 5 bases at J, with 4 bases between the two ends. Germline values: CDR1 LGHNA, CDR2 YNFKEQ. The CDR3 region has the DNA TGTGCCAGCAGCCAAGAGCAGACCGGGGAGCTGTTTTTT. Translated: CASSQEQTGELFF.